This paragraph reports one TCR beta chain. These data belong to a study of T cell changes during pregnancy in multiple sclerosis. The protocol was immunoSEQ multiplex PCR, while the TCRdb copy is restricted to in-frame clones and leaves out a portion. This sample has roughly 48,000 clones, with roughly 85% found just once. The CDR3 has 15 amino acids. After removal of 7 bases from V and 4 bases from J, the junction contained 13 bases not matched to a gene. Germline V gene sequence: CDR1 SQVTM, CDR2 ANQGSEA. The sequence came from a female donor with multiple sclerosis, enrolled in a pregnancy study. The chain recombines TRBV29-1 with TRBJ1-2, with 9 bases fitting TRBD1. Sequences were derived from CD4+ T cells from peripheral blood mononuclear cells, sampled in the second trimester of pregnancy. The CDR3 DNA follows: TGCAGCGCTTTTAGGACAGGGGAAGGACCCTATGGCTACACCTTC. Residues: CSAFRTGEGPYGYTF.